This TCR beta chain emerged from a study of shared clonotypes between healthy human individuals. Per the germline V gene, CDR1 is SGHVS and CDR2 is FNYEAQ. The CDR3 is 15 amino acids. The junction had 10 bases not matched to a gene; V was cut back by 4 bases and J by 4 bases. The data were produced by immunoSEQ multiplex PCR, yet TCRdb's version contains in-frame clones alone and is incomplete. The data show hundreds of thousands of clones, with about 95% seen just once and less than 0.06% held by the top ten. Study-level points and caveats: Sample collection involved blood only; tissue repertoires are likely different. Memory subsets generally showed smaller estimated richness than naive subsets did.

Details on this clone: Its antigen is currently unknown.

CD4+ cells yielded CD45RA+ naive and CD45RA-negative memory subsets. The sample comprised naive CD4+ T cells sorted from blood. Specified subset: CD45RA+ positively selected. The chain joins TRBV7-6 to TRBJ2-7, with 7 nucleotides matching TRBD2. The source of this sequence is a woman in her twenties or thirties in good health. The CDR3 nucleotides are TGTGCCAGCAGCTCTCGGCGGGAGCCTCCATACGAGCAGTACTTC. This gives the protein CASSSRREPPYEQYF.